This TCR beta chain was recovered during a study of identical twins. V was pared by 4 bases and J by 2 bases, with 8 bases between. The CDR3 covers 13 residues. The germline V gene has CDR1 KGHSH and CDR2 LQKENI. MiXCR was run by TCRdb on the 5' RACE reads, yielding one entry per CDR3 protein. The top ten hold about 0.27% of the sample, which has around 1.7 million distinct CDR3 sequences, about 32% seen once. There are a few counts of this clonotype. This sequence originates from a newborn girl in good health. Sequenced input: cord blood. The J gene is TRBJ2-5, the V gene TRBV18, with no clear D. In DNA, the CDR3 is TGTGCCAGCTCACTCAACCAACAAGAGACCCAGTACTTC. Translating it yields CASSLNQQETQYF.